These 2 T cell receptor beta chains were sequenced from one sample in a study of blood T cell repertoires in COVID-19. Generated by immunoSEQ multiplex PCR, the TCRdb table keeps only in-frame clones and is missing some. The top ten hold about 1.7% of the sample, which has around 300,000 clones, about 89% seen once. The sample was PBMCs or T cells enriched from blood (not recorded which). Receptor source: a woman aged 40 to 50 who had recovered from COVID-19.

The chain joins TRBV18 to TRBJ1-3; no clear D. V shed 5 bases and J shed 1 base, with 15 bases lying between them. The CDR3 has 16 residues. Germline V CDR1 and CDR2: KGHSH, LQKENI. CDR3 region: CASSASRVLSGNTIYF. The CDR3, as DNA: TGTGCCAGCTCAGCTAGCCGGGTCCTATCTGGAAACACCATATATTTT.

The chain is built from TRBV19 and TRBJ1-4; 7 positions match TRBD1. Germline assignment: CDR1 LNHDA and CDR2 SQIVND (reference sequence). Trimming at V came to 0 bases and at J to 10 bases, leaving 11 bases not matched to a gene. The CDR3 covers 16 residues. The CDR3 here is CASSIDLTGYRRKLFF. The DNA of the CDR3 is TGTGCCAGTAGTATAGACCTGACAGGGTATCGGCGAAAACTGTTTTTT.